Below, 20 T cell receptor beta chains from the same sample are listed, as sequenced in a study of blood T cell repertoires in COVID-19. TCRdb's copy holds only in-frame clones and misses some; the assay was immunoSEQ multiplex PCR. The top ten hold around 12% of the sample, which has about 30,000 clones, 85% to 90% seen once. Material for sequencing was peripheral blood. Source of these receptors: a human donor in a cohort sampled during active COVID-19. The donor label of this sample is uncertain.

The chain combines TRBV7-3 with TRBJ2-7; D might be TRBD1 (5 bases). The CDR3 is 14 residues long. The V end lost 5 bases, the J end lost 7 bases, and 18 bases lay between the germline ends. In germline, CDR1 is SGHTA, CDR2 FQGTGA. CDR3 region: CASSPQGMGREQYF. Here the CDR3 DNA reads TGTGCCAGCAGCCCGCAGGGAATGGGCAGAGAGCAGTACTTC.

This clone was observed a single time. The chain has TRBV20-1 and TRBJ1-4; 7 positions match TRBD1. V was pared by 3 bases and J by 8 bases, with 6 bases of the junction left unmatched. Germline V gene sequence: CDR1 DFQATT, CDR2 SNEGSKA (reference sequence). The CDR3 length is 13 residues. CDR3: CSASAGGREKLFF. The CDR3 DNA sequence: TGCAGTGCTAGTGCAGGGGGGAGAGAAAAACTGTTTTTT.

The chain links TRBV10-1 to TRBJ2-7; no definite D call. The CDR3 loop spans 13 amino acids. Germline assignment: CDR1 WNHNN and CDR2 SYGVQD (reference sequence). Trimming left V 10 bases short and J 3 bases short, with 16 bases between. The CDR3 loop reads CATMRSSGYEQYF. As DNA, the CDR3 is TGCGCCACCATGAGGTCGTCGGGCTACGAGCAGTACTTC.

CDR3 DNA: TGTGCCACCAGTGATTTAGGGGCAGGGGCCAATGAGCAGTTCTTC. This gives the protein CATSDLGAGANEQFF. The gene calls are TRBV24-1 and TRBJ2-1; D is perhaps TRBD1 (6 bases). Germline V CDR1 and CDR2: KGHDR, SFDVKD. This CDR3 has 15 residues. The V and J ends lost 1 base and 6 bases respectively, with 12 bases between them.

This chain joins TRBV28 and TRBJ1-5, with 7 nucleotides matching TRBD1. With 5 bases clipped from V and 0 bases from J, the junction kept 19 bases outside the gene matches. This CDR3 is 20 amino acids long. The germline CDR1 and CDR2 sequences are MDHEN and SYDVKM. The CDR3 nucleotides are TGTGCCAGCAGTCCACCAGCCGGGACAGTTTACCTAGGTAGCAATCAGCCCCAGCATTTT. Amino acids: CASSPPAGTVYLGSNQPQHF.

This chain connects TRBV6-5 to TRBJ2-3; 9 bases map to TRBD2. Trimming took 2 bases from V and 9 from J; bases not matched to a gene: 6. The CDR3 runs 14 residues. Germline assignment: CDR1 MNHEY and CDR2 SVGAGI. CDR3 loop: CASSYGVAGVTQYF. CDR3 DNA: TGTGCCAGCAGTTACGGGGTAGCGGGAGTAACGCAGTATTTT.

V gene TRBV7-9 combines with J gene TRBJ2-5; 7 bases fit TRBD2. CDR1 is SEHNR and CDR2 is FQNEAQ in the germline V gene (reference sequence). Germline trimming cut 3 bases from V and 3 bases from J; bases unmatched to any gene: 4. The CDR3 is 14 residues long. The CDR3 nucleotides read TGTGCCAGCAGCTTCGGGACTACCAAAGAGACCCAGTACTTC. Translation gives CASSFGTTKETQYF.

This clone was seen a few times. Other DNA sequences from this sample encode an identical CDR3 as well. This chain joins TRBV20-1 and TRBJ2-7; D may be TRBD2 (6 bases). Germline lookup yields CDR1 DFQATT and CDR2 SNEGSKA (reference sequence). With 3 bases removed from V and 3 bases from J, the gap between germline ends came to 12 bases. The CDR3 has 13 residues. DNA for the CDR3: TGCAGTGCTAGTGGGCGGGGCCGCTACGAGCAGTACTTC. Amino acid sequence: CSASGRGRYEQYF.

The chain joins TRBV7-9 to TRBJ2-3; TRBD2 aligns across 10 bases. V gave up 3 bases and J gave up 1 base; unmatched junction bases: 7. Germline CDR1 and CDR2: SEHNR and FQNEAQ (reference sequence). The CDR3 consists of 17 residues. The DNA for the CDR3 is TGTGCCAGCAGCTTGTTCAAGCGGGAGGGCGGCACAGATACGCAGTATTTT. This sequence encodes CASSLFKREGGTDTQYF. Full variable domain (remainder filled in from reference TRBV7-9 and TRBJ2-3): DTGVSQNPRHKITKRGQNVTFRCDPISEHNRLYWYRQTLGQGPEFLTYFQNEAQLEKSRLLSDRFSAERPKGSFSTLEIQRTEQGDSAMYLCASSLFKREGGTDTQYFGPGTRLTVL.

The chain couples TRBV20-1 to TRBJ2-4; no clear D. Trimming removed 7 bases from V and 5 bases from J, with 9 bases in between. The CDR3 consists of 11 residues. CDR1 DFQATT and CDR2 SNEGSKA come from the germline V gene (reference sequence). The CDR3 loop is CSGDNQNIQYF. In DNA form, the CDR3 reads TGCAGTGGTGACAACCAAAACATTCAGTACTTC.

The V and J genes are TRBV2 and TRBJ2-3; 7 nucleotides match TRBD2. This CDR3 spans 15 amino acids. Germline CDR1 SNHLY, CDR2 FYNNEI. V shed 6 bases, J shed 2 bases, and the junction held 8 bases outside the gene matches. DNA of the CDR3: TGTGCCAGCAGCTCCGCGGGAGATACCACAGATACGCAGTATTTT. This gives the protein CASSSAGDTTDTQYF.

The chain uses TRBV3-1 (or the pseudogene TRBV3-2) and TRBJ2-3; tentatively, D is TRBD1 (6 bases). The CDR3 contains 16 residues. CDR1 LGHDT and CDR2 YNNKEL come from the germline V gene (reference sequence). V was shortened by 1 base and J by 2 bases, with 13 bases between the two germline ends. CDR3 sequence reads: CASSQVARGPTDTQYF. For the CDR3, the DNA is TGTGCCAGCAGCCAAGTGGCCAGGGGACCCACAGATACGCAGTATTTT.

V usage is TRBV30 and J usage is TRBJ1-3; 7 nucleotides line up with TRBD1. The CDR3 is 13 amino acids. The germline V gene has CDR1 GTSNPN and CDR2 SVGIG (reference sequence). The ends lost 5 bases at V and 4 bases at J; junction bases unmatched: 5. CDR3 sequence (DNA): TGTGCCTGGGACACAGGGGTAGGAAACACCATATATTTT. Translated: CAWDTGVGNTIYF.

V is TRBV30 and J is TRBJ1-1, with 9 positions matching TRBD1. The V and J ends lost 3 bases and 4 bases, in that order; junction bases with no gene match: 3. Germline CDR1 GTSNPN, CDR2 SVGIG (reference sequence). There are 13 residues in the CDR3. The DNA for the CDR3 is TGTGCCTGGAGGCGGACAGGGGTCACTGAAGCTTTCTTT. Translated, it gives CAWRRTGVTEAFF.

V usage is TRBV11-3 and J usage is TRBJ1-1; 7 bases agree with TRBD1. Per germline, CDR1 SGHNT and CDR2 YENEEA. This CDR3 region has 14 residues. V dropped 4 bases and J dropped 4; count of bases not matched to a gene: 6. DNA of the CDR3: TGTGCCAGCAGCTCCGGGACAGAGGGCACTGAAGCTTTCTTT. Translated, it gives CASSSGTEGTEAFF.

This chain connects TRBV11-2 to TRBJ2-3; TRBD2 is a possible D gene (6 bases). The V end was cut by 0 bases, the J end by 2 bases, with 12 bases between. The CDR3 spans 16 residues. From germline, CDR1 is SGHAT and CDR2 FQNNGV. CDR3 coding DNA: TGTGCCAGCAGCTTAGAACTAGCAGGGAACACAGATACGCAGTATTTT. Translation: CASSLELAGNTDTQYF.

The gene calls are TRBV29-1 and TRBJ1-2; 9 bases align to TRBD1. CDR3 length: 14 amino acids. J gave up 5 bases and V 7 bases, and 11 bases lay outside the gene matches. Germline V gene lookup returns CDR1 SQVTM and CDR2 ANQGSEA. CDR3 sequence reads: CSGIPRDRDYGYTF. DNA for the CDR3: TGCAGCGGCATACCCCGGGACAGGGATTATGGCTACACCTTC.

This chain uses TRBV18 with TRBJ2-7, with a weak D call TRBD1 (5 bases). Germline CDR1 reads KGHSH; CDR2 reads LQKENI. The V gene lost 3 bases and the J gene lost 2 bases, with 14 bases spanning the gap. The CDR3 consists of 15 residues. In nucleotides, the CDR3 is TGTGCCAGCTCACCGGGTCAGGGATCGACCTACGAGCAGTACTTC. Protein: CASSPGQGSTYEQYF. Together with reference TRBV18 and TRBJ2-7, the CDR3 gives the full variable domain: NAGVMQNPRHLVRRRGQEARLRCSPMKGHSHVYWYRQLPEEGLKFMVYLQKENIIDESGMPKERFSAEFPKEGPSILRIQQVVRGDSAAYFCASSPGQGSTYEQYFGPGTRLTVT.

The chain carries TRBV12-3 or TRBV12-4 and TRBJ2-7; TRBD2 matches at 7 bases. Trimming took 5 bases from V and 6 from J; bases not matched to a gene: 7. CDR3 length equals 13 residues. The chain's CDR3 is CASSPPGGFEQYF. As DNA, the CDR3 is TGTGCCAGCAGTCCCCCCGGGGGGTTCGAGCAGTACTTC.

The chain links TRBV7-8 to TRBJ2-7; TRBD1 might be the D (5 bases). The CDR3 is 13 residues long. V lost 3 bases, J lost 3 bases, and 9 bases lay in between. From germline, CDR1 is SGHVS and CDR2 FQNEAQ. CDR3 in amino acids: CASSFSGYYEQYF. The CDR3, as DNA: TGTGCCAGCAGCTTTTCAGGGTACTACGAGCAGTACTTC.